The rows below give T cell receptor beta chains drawn from one sample of a study of post-analysis software for immune sequencing data. TCRdb processed the PCR reads anew with MiXCR; each CDR3 protein has one entry. The sample holds roughly 730,000 distinct CDR3 sequences, 30% seen once. The sample consisted of blood. These receptors all come from a girl aged 5 to 17 with multiple sclerosis. Each CDR3 is given with its conserved first and last residue. A D gene is named only where the DNA matches it firmly. Size is omitted from some rows. Given values are once, few, many or a class for expanded clones.

.	13	.	TRBV2	TRBJ1-1	CASTEDQNTEAFF	TGTGCCAGCACCGAGGATCAGAACACTGAAGCTTTCTTT
many	16	.	TRBV6-5	TRBJ2-5	CASSYSTPGSGETQYF	TGTGCCAGCAGTTACTCGACCCCAGGGTCGGGGGAGACCCAGTACTTC
.	15	.	TRBV7-9	TRBJ2-1	CASSRVTGSYNEQCF	TGTGCCAGCAGCCGAGTTACCGGCTCCTACAATGAGCAGTGCTTC
.	12	.	TRBV12-3/TRBV12-4	TRBJ2-3	CASSPTADVQYF	TGTGCCAGCAGTCCGACTGCAGATGTGCAGTATTTT
.	14	.	TRBV7-9	TRBJ2-3	CASGAELSTDTQYF	TGTGCCAGCGGGGCGGAACTAAGCACAGATACGCAGTATTTT
many	12	.	TRBV29-1	TRBJ1-2	CSVEGQGYGYTF	TGCAGCGTTGAAGGTCAGGGCTATGGCTACACCTTC
.	15	.	TRBV4-3	TRBJ1-1	CASSQDGDGNTEAFF	TGCGCCAGCAGCCAAGATGGCGATGGTAACACTGAAGCTTTCTTT
few	18	.	TRBV28	TRBJ2-1	CASSLRIRSGGQRGEQFF	TGTGCCAGCAGTCTCCGCATAAGATCAGGGGGTCAGCGGGGTGAGCAGTTCTTC
.	17	TRBD1	TRBV25-1	TRBJ2-3	CASSKTLGTGSTDTQYF	TGTGCCAGCAGTAAAACCCTAGGGACAGGGAGCACAGATACGCAGTATTTT
.	13	TRBD1	TRBV6-1	TRBJ1-2	CASSEQAGGGYTF	TGTGCCAGCAGTGAACAGGCAGGGGGTGGCTACACCTTC
.	12	.	TRBV6-6	TRBJ2-1	CASSPEGGKQFF	TGTGCCAGCAGTCCAGAGGGTGGTAAGCAGTTCTTC
few	15	.	TRBV15	TRBJ1-5	CATSRDPTGYQPQHF	TGTGCCACCAGCAGAGACCCGACAGGATATCAGCCCCAGCATTTT
few	15	TRBD2	TRBV20-1	TRBJ2-7	CSARGLALASYEQYF	TGCAGTGCTAGAGGACTAGCGCTAGCTTCCTACGAGCAGTACTTC
.	14	.	TRBV5-1	TRBJ2-2	CASSLAVGIGELFF	TGCGCCAGCAGCTTGGCGGTGGGGATCGGGGAGCTGTTTTTT
.	18	TRBD1	TRBV18	TRBJ2-6	CASSPLRQGASGANVLTF	TGTGCCAGCTCACCATTACGGCAGGGGGCTAGTGGGGCCAACGTCCTGACTTTC
.	18	.	TRBV24-1	TRBJ2-1	CATSGSPTQGTPNNEQFF	TGTGCCACCAGTGGGTCTCCCACACAGGGAACCCCCAACAATGAGCAGTTCTTC
.	16	TRBD2	TRBV6-5	TRBJ2-1	CASSPRTSGRLNEQFF	TGTGCCAGCAGTCCCCGGACTAGCGGGAGGCTCAATGAGCAGTTCTTC
.	18	.	TRBV7-9	TRBJ2-1	CASSYAGGGTLRWNEQFF	TGTGCCAGCAGCTACGCGGGTGGGGGGACCCTTCGATGGAATGAGCAGTTCTTC
few	14	.	TRBV7-9	TRBJ2-7	CASSPGQPVSEQYF	TGTGCCAGCAGCCCCGGACAGCCAGTGTCCGAGCAGTACTTC
few	12	.	TRBV29-1	TRBJ2-7	CSVEGVSYEQYF	TGCAGCGTTGAAGGTGTAAGCTACGAGCAGTACTTC
few	15	.	TRBV4-3	TRBJ2-3	CASSQDPRSTDTQYF	TGCGCCAGCAGCCAAGATCCCAGAAGCACAGATACGCAGTATTTT
few	17	TRBD2	TRBV6-1	TRBJ2-1	CASSLAVAGGAYDEQFF	TGTGCCAGCAGTCTCGCGGTAGCGGGGGGTGCTTATGATGAGCAGTTCTTC
few	14	TRBD1	TRBV29-1	TRBJ2-3	CSVDGDRGSDTQYF	TGCAGCGTTGATGGGGACAGGGGATCAGATACGCAGTATTTT
.	15	TRBD1	TRBV7-2	TRBJ2-6	CASSHTGAGANVLTF	TGTGCCAGCAGCCATACAGGGGCTGGGGCCAACGTCCTGACTTTC
.	15	.	TRBV7-2	TRBJ2-3	CASSLVASSADTQYF	TGTGCCAGCAGCTTAGTAGCCTCCTCTGCAGATACGCAGTATTTT
few	15	.	TRBV5-1	TRBJ1-1	CASSLNAGGNTEAFF	TGCGCCAGCAGCTTGAACGCCGGGGGGAACACTGAAGCTTTCTTT
.	11	.	TRBV5-8	TRBJ1-5	CASSPDQPQHF	TGTGCCAGCAGCCCGGATCAGCCCCAGCATTTT